The 23 T cell receptor beta chains in this list originate from one sample, sequenced in a study of T cell responses to AZD1222 COVID-19 vaccine. TCRdb's copy holds only in-frame clones and misses some; the assay was immunoSEQ multiplex PCR. The data hold 110,000 or so clones, with over 75% observed a single time. Sequenced material: peripheral blood, taken 28 days after the second AZD1222 dose. Source of these receptors: an adult who received the AZD1222 COVID-19 vaccine.

The rearrangement joins TRBV30 to TRBJ2-2; D not certain. Per germline, CDR1 GTSNPN and CDR2 SVGIG (reference sequence). Trimming stripped 4 bases from V and 4 bases from J, with 19 bases between. The CDR3 covers 16 residues. CDR3 region: CAWTPLPGTFTGELFF. CDR3 sequence (DNA): TGTGCCTGGACCCCCCTCCCGGGCACTTTCACCGGGGAGCTGTTTTTT.

The chain combines TRBV20-1 with TRBJ2-5; no firm D call. CDR1 is DFQATT, CDR2 SNEGSKA, per germline (reference sequence). The CDR3 consists of 11 residues. Trimming removed 0 bases at V and 4 bases at J, with 3 bases between. The CDR3: CSAREGETQYF. The CDR3 nucleotides read TGCAGTGCTAGAGAAGGAGAGACCCAGTACTTC.

Here the CDR3 reads CASSRQLETHNEQFF. Here the CDR3 DNA reads TGTGCCAGCAGCCGTCAACTAGAGACTCACAATGAGCAGTTCTTC. The genes are TRBV4-2 and TRBJ2-1; TRBD2 is a possible D gene (5 bases). Trimming removed 4 bases at V and 5 bases at J, with 15 bases between. Germline CDR1 LGHNA, CDR2 YNFKEQ. The CDR3 has 15 amino acids.

This rearrangement joins TRBV18 to TRBJ2-4, with TRBD1 as a possible D gene (6 bases). CDR1 is KGHSH and CDR2 is LQKENI in the germline V gene. Trimming left V 3 bases short and J 0 bases short, with 15 bases between. The CDR3 spans 17 residues. The CDR3 DNA is TGTGCCAGCTCACCGTCAGGGGCGCTACTAGCCAAAAACATTCAGTACTTC. Translating gives CASSPSGALLAKNIQYF.

The chain joins TRBV4-2 to TRBJ1-6; unclear D gene. This CDR3 is built from 15 residues. CDR1 LGHNA and CDR2 YNFKEQ come from the germline V gene. The germline V and J ends were trimmed by 0 bases and 8 bases, with 11 bases remaining between them. The CDR3: CASSQDLRLDSPLHF. The CDR3 region has the DNA TGTGCCAGCAGCCAAGATCTTCGGTTAGATTCACCCCTCCACTTT.

Only a few counts were recorded for this clone. The chain uses TRBV5-4 and TRBJ1-1; tentatively, D is TRBD1 (6 bases). Trimming cost V 0 bases and J 0 bases, with 21 bases left between them. This CDR3 spans 19 amino acids. CDR1 is SGHNT, CDR2 YYREEE, per germline (reference sequence). The CDR3 coding sequence is TGTGCCAGCAGCTTGGAGGTCAGGTCGGACCAGGGGATGAACACTGAAGCTTTCTTT. Its translation: CASSLEVRSDQGMNTEAFF.

The rearrangement joins TRBV28 to TRBJ2-5; D remains unclear. V was clipped by 3 bases and J by 3 bases, with 8 bases between them. The CDR3 length is 13 residues. From germline, CDR1 is MDHEN and CDR2 SYDVKM. The chain's CDR3 is CASSFDQEETQYF. DNA of the CDR3: TGTGCCAGCAGTTTTGATCAGGAAGAGACCCAGTACTTC.

Written as DNA, the CDR3 is TGCAGCGCCCGCCGAGGGGCCGAGACCCAGTACTTC. This encodes CSARRGAETQYF. The chain combines TRBV29-1 with TRBJ2-5, with D perhaps given as TRBD1 or TRBD2 (5 bases each). The V and J ends lost 7 bases and 5 bases respectively, with 14 bases between them. Germline CDR1 reads SQVTM; CDR2 reads ANQGSEA. The CDR3 totals 12 residues.

In this sample, this clone turned up once. The DNA of the CDR3 is TGTGCCAGCAGCCCCGGGACAGGGGGCGACATTCAGTACTTC. It codes for CASSPGTGGDIQYF. The chain combines TRBV7-3 with TRBJ2-4, with TRBD1 identical over 12 bases. The CDR3 has 14 residues. Unmatched junction bases numbered 4, after V lost 5 bases and J lost 8 bases. Germline CDR1 reads SGHTA; CDR2 reads FQGTGA.

V is TRBV5-5 and J is TRBJ1-1; unclear D gene. This CDR3 comprises 13 residues. CDR1 is SGHKS and CDR2 is YYEKEE in the germline V gene (reference sequence). The V gene lost 0 bases and the J gene lost 10 bases, with 13 bases spanning the gap. The CDR3, as DNA: TGTGCCAGCAGCTTGGGGCTGGGGTCGGTAGCTTTCTTT. This translates into CASSLGLGSVAFF.

This clone was seen once. The chain recombines TRBV7-8 with TRBJ2-3, with D unclear. Trimming took off 5 bases at V and 2 bases at J, with 5 bases between the two ends. There are 12 residues in the CDR3. Germline values: CDR1 SGHVS, CDR2 FQNEAQ. The CDR3 loop is CASSPDTDTQYF. The CDR3 nucleotides read TGTGCCAGCAGCCCTGACACAGATACGCAGTATTTT.

The gene calls are TRBV30 and TRBJ2-7, with 7 nucleotides matching TRBD2. CDR1 and CDR2 from the germline V gene are GTSNPN and SVGIG (reference sequence). The CDR3 is 15 amino acids. Trimming removed 2 bases from V and 4 bases from J; junction bases left unmatched: 11. CDR3 residues: CAWSQKRLAEYEQYF. The DNA of the CDR3 is TGTGCCTGGAGTCAAAAGCGGCTAGCGGAATACGAGCAGTACTTC.

The chain recombines TRBV7-2 with TRBJ2-2, with 11 bases matching TRBD2. Germline CDR1 is SGHTA and CDR2 is FQGNSA. CDR3 length equals 17 residues. V trimming: 4 bases; J trimming: 2 bases; junction bases outside the gene matches: 6. As DNA, the CDR3 is TGTGCCAGCAGCTCCCCCACTAGCGGGGGAAACACCGGGGAGCTGTTTTTT. It yields the protein CASSSPTSGGNTGELFF.

As regards this clone: Mismatch with germline at one junction end may stem from a read error. The chain employs TRBV10-3 and TRBJ1-2, with no clear D. The CDR3 sequence is 12 residues long. Germline CDR1 ENHRY, CDR2 SYGVKD. CDR3 protein: CAISDPGSILAF. The DNA of the CDR3 is TGTGCCATCAGTGACCCCGGTAGTATATTGGCCTTC.

This chain joins TRBV2 and TRBJ1-6; 7 nucleotides agree with TRBD1. Germline CDR1 and CDR2: SNHLY and FYNNEI. CDR3 size: 14 residues. J lost 4 bases, V lost 8 bases, and 5 bases had no gene match. The CDR3 here is CASGRDRYNSPLHF. The DNA of the CDR3 is TGTGCCAGCGGGAGGGACAGATATAATTCACCCCTCCACTTT.

The chain links TRBV28 to TRBJ1-2; 10 bases line up with TRBD1. CDR1 and CDR2 from the germline V gene are MDHEN and SYDVKM. This CDR3 contains 14 residues. J lost 4 bases, V lost 6 bases, and 5 bases had no gene match. The CDR3 DNA follows: TGTGCCAGCAGGGGACAGGGGCGGGCCTATGGCTACACCTTC. It codes for CASRGQGRAYGYTF.

The rearrangement uses TRBV2 and TRBJ2-7; 7 bases are a match to TRBD1. Trimming cost V 6 bases and J 6 bases; bases outside gene matches: 5. Looked up from germline, CDR1 is SNHLY and CDR2 is FYNNEI. The CDR3 contains 12 residues. For the CDR3, the DNA is TGTGCCAGCAGGTGGGCAGGGGGCGAGCAGTACTTC. This codes for CASRWAGGEQYF.

This clone appeared once. The chain is built from TRBV27 and TRBJ2-3; 8 bases line up with TRBD2. The CDR3 extends over 14 amino acids. Trimming took 3 bases from V and 7 from J; bases not matched to a gene: 6. Germline CDR1 MNHEY, CDR2 SMNVEV (reference sequence). CDR3 in amino acids: CASSFRGGLYTQYF. Here the CDR3 DNA reads TGTGCCAGCAGTTTTCGGGGGGGCCTATATACGCAGTATTTT.

The rearrangement uses TRBV18 and TRBJ2-7; TRBD1 might be the D (5 bases). Trimming took 1 base from V and 5 from J, leaving 9 bases between them. Germline CDR1 is KGHSH and CDR2 is LQKENI. This CDR3 is built from 13 residues. As DNA, the CDR3 is TGTGCCAGCTCACCACAACAGGTCCACGAGCAGTACTTC. Its translation is CASSPQQVHEQYF.

The rearrangement joins TRBV6-5 to TRBJ2-6; unclear D gene. The CDR3 totals 14 residues. Trimming took off 10 bases at V and 1 base at J, with 11 bases between the two ends. CDR1 MNHEY and CDR2 SVGAGI come from the germline V gene. The CDR3 protein is CATTLGSGANVLTF. CDR3 in DNA: TGTGCCACCACATTGGGTTCTGGGGCCAACGTCCTGACTTTC.

This chain links TRBV4-3 with TRBJ1-1; D unresolved. Germline V CDR1 and CDR2: LGHNA, YSLEER. V dropped 0 bases and J dropped 1 base, with 6 bases sitting between them. This CDR3 is built from 14 residues. The CDR3 DNA reads TGCGCCAGCAGCCAAGATCTCAGGAACACTGAAGCTTTCTTT. It is translated as CASSQDLRNTEAFF.

J is TRBJ2-3 and V is TRBV29-1; D ambiguous. Germline CDR1 and CDR2: SQVTM and ANQGSEA. This CDR3 region has 13 residues. The V and J ends lost 1 base and 2 bases respectively, with 7 bases between them. The CDR3 loop is CSVEGYFTDTQYF. The CDR3 DNA is TGCAGCGTTGAAGGTTACTTCACAGATACGCAGTATTTT.

The CDR3 nucleotides are TGCGCCAGCAGCTTTAGGGGGGTTAACACTGAAGCTTTCTTT. Translating it yields CASSFRGVNTEAFF. The chain carries TRBV5-1 and TRBJ1-1, with D possibly being TRBD1 (6 bases). Germline V gene sequence: CDR1 SGHRS, CDR2 YFSETQ. The CDR3 runs 14 residues. Trimming took 2 bases from V and 2 from J, leaving 10 bases between them.